Reported below is one T cell receptor beta chain. Using immunoSEQ multiplex PCR, the repertoire was profiled, and TCRdb retains in-frame clones only, with some absent. This sample has 1.4 million or so clones, with less than 99% found just once. The sample comes from a study of shared clonotypes between healthy human individuals. The CDR3 sequence is 16 residues long. V lost 0 bases and J lost 6, with 15 bases in between. Germline V gene lookup returns CDR1 MNHNS and CDR2 SASEGT. The specimen sequenced was naive CD4+ T cells sorted from blood. Stated subset: CD45RA+ positively selected. The receptor's source is a man aged 25 to 45 in good health. This chain links TRBV6-1 with TRBJ2-1; D is undetermined. The CDR3 DNA reads TGTGCCAGCAGTGAAGCAGAGCTAGTGGTGTCCAATGAGCAGTTCTTC. Amino acid sequence: CASSEAELVVSNEQFF.